This TCR beta chain was documented in a study of spatial heterogeneity in lung cancer. At the level of the study: Detection consistently captured more beta-chain sequences than alpha-chain sequences.

The CDR3 length is 14 residues. Germline assignment: CDR1 LNHDA and CDR2 SQIVND (reference sequence). The V segment lost 5 bases and the J segment 9 bases; nucleotides outside the gene matches: 10. Time point denoted: sample taken at primary tumor resection. Material for sequencing was whole RNA from tumor, nontumor lung or frozen PBMC, left unsorted. Samples came from 72 TRACERx patients with untreated early-stage lung cancer. TCRdb fed the 5' RACE reads into MiXCR, producing one record per CDR3 protein. The data show under 40,000 distinct CDR3 sequences, around 5.5% seen once. In this sample, this clonotype turned up many times.

The sequence came from a male donor with early-stage non-small cell lung cancer. The sample here was PBMCs, taken at surgery. The chain joins TRBV19 to TRBJ1-5; 7 nucleotides line up with TRBD1. CDR3 DNA: TGTGCCAGTAGTGTGGGACAGAGCAGATGGCCCCAGCATTTT. Its translation: CASSVGQSRWPQHF.